This is a list of T cell receptor beta chains from one sample in a study of vaccination and CD4 T cells after COVID-19. Which antigens these TCRs recognize remains unknown. A single record per CDR3 protein comes from TCRdb applying MiXCR to the PCR reads. This sample yields almost 20,000 distinct CDR3 sequences, of which approximately 50% are seen a single time; roughly 9.3% belongs to the top ten. Material for sequencing was CD4+ T cells from blood, cultured in vitro. Receptors originate from a human donor who had recovered from COVID-19. CDR3s include the opening cysteine and the closing phenylalanine or tryptophan.

TRBV20-1	TRBJ2-1	CSGAAPYNEQFF
TRBV14	TRBJ1-2	CASSPLDREASGYTF
TRBV6-1	TRBJ2-3	CASSARPPTQYF
TRBV15	TRBJ2-1	CATSRDPDLAGVNEQFF
TRBV28	TRBJ2-7	CASSTLGPTYEQYF
TRBV19	TRBJ2-5	CASRNLDRGQETQYF
TRBV6-5	TRBJ2-3	CASSYSRGGTDTQYF
TRBV6-2/TRBV6-3	TRBJ1-1	CASSYTTNTEAFF
TRBV12-3/TRBV12-4	TRBJ1-5	CASSLTQGRGNQPQHF
TRBV7-2	TRBJ1-1	CASSYTGVTEAFF
TRBV20-1	TRBJ1-2	CSASRLLQSYGYTF
TRBV6-1	TRBJ1-3	CASSPDILEGNTIYF
TRBV6-5	TRBJ2-3	CASSYVGETDTQYF
TRBV7-2	TRBJ1-2	CASSLTRTLDPYGYTF
TRBV7-3	TRBJ2-2	CASSLRISAGELFF
TRBV2	TRBJ2-1	CASRLGLAGGYNEQFF
TRBV4-1	TRBJ1-6	CASSQAHGLSSPLHF
TRBV28	TRBJ1-5	CASSASGTALPFNQPQHF
TRBV6-4	TRBJ2-5	CASTALRGWETQYF
TRBV28	TRBJ2-6	CASSPTRGALSGANVLTF
TRBV7-9	TRBJ2-5	CASSRWSTETQYF
TRBV28	TRBJ1-5	CASSLPPRVQSNQPQHF
TRBV2	TRBJ1-5	CASSEARGAGQPQHF
TRBV14	TRBJ1-1	CASSQGGHLVTEAFF
TRBV20-1	TRBJ1-6	CSARKGLGSPLHF
TRBV20-1	TRBJ1-5	CSAMVSNQPQHF
TRBV10-3	TRBJ2-2	CAIGGRTGELFF
TRBV6-1	TRBJ2-1	CASSPDRLEYDEQFF
TRBV19	TRBJ1-2	CASAALTGQGLRGYTF
TRBV20-1	TRBJ2-1	CSAPGWTSGSYNEQFF
TRBV20-1	TRBJ2-1	CSAKVPSARKNNEQFF
TRBV20-1	TRBJ1-2	CSARPPELNYGYTF
TRBV28	TRBJ2-3	CASSSPTRSTDTQYF
TRBV7-3	TRBJ2-3	CASSFTDSTDTQYF
TRBV7-9	TRBJ1-1	CASSSWVGDTEAFF
TRBV2	TRBJ2-3	CASSEEVGGEDTQYF
TRBV20-1	TRBJ2-2	CSARASGSGTGELFF
TRBV20-1	TRBJ1-2	CSARVAGGYGYTF
TRBV30	TRBJ1-1	CAWIPMGRMRTEAFF
TRBV7-2	TRBJ2-2	CASSLSGRGELFF
TRBV15	TRBJ2-3	CATRVGGNTDTQYF
TRBV20-1	TRBJ1-1	CSATRTGNTEAFF
TRBV5-1	TRBJ2-5	CASSAGQGGQETQYF
TRBV24-1	TRBJ2-5	CATSDLTGGVRETQYF
TRBV6-1	TRBJ1-1	CASSGRMNTEAFF
TRBV19	TRBJ1-1	CASGQGVGTEAFF
TRBV15	TRBJ2-7	CATSRDRVRGGTYSYEQYF
TRBV20-1	TRBJ2-7	CSARDPPGSYEQYF
TRBV5-8	TRBJ2-5	CASSFPGARGETQYF
TRBV27	TRBJ2-2	CASSLSPSLAGSVGELFF
TRBV27	TRBJ2-2	CASSPPREAGELFF
TRBV2	TRBJ2-5	CASRGGETQYF
TRBV28	TRBJ2-2	CASKVGTNTGELFF